The clone carrying this T cell receptor (beta chain) was observed at least ten times. As yet, its antigen is unknown. Trimming removed 4 bases at V and 6 bases at J, with 19 bases between. CDR1 is SGHDN, CDR2 FVKESK, per germline. The CDR3 runs 15 residues. One entry per CDR3 protein, called by TCRdb with MiXCR from the 5' RACE reads. The top ten clones hold 13% to 15% of a sample with some 220,000 distinct CDR3 sequences, 7.3% of them seen once. The data originate from a study of CD8 T cells in ankylosing spondylitis. Study outcomes and limitations: In ankylosing spondylitis blood, a motif of about eight highly homologous TCR beta variants appeared characteristic.

The genes are TRBV14 and TRBJ2-7; a weak D match, TRBD2 (5 bases). The sample taken for sequencing was blood, either unsorted or a sorted T cell fraction (not recorded which). The receptor comes from a male donor with ankylosing spondylitis. The DNA of the CDR3 is TGTGCCAGCAGCCTCGCACGGGGATTGAAAGTCGAGCAGTACTTC. Its translation is CASSLARGLKVEQYF. Complete variable domain (other parts from reference TRBV14 and TRBJ2-7): EAGVTQFPSHSVIEKGQTVTLRCDPISGHDNLYWYRRVMGKEIKFLLHFVKESKQDESGMPNNRFLAERTGGTYSTLKVQPAELEDSGVYFCASSLARGLKVEQYFGPGTRLTVT.